Following are 9 T cell receptor beta chains from one sample sequenced in a study of cytomegalovirus exposure and HLA in healthy donors. The PCR was carried out with 60 Vbeta primers and 13 Jbeta primers. Method: immunoSEQ multiplex PCR; TCRdb's copy keeps in-frame clones and lacks some. Among around 300,000 clones listed, more than 55% were seen once. Sequences were obtained from PBMCs. These receptor sequences come from a female donor in good health and CMV-seronegative.

The chain links TRBV9 to TRBJ2-7, with unresolved D. Trimming left V 3 bases short and J 4 bases short, with 5 bases between. Germline loops: CDR1 SGDLS, CDR2 YYNGEE. CDR3 length: 11 amino acids. The CDR3 protein is CASSDLYEQYF. Here the CDR3 DNA reads TGTGCCAGCAGCGACCTATACGAGCAGTACTTC.

V gene TRBV2 combines with J gene TRBJ2-3, with 11 positions matching TRBD1. The CDR3 has 15 residues. Germline-derived CDR1 and CDR2 are SNHLY and FYNNEI. V shed 7 bases, J shed 4 bases, and the junction held 7 bases outside the gene matches. CDR3 in amino acids: CASTVGTGGPDTQYF. The CDR3 DNA reads as TGTGCCAGCACCGTCGGGACAGGGGGTCCAGATACGCAGTATTTT.

The genes are TRBV11-2 and TRBJ2-1, with 13 bases aligning to TRBD2. The V and J ends lost 5 bases and 5 bases, in that order; junction bases with no gene match: 6. CDR3 length: 16 residues. Looked up from germline, CDR1 is SGHAT and CDR2 is FQNNGV. CDR3 nucleotides: TGTGCCAGCAGCCCACCGGGACTAGCGGGGAACAATGAGCAGTTCTTC. This codes for CASSPPGLAGNNEQFF.

DNA for the CDR3: TGTGCCAGCAGCGTGACTGCGACAGCCGGGGGTCCATACGAGCAGTACTTC. Amino acid sequence: CASSVTATAGGPYEQYF. The chain combines TRBV9 with TRBJ2-7; D perhaps matches TRBD2 (6 bases). The length of the CDR3 is 17 residues. The germline V gene encodes CDR1 SGDLS and CDR2 YYNGEE. V was trimmed by 2 bases and J by 4 bases, leaving 22 bases between them.

About this clone: Germline is not matched at one junction end, which may reflect a read error. The gene calls are TRBV2 and TRBJ2-1; TRBD2 matches 8 bases. Per germline, CDR1 SNHLY and CDR2 FYNNEI. The CDR3 is 12 amino acids. In DNA, the CDR3 is TGTGCCAGCAGTGTCCAGCGGGAGAAAGGCGTCTTC. This gives the protein CASSVQREKGVF.

CDR3 DNA: TGTGCCAGCAGCGGTACAGGGGCTGGCTACACCTTC. This encodes CASSGTGAGYTF. The chain joins TRBV9 to TRBJ1-2, with TRBD1 matching 7 bases. Germline V CDR1 and CDR2: SGDLS, YYNGEE. The CDR3 consists of 12 residues. The J segment lost 7 bases and the V segment lost 3 bases, leaving 3 bases of the junction unmatched.

This clone was recorded a few times. The chain uses TRBV2 and TRBJ1-4, with 9 bases that match TRBD1. The germline CDR1 and CDR2 sequences are SNHLY and FYNNEI. This CDR3 is 14 amino acids long. With 6 bases clipped from V and 7 bases from J, the junction kept 6 bases outside the gene matches. CDR3 nucleotide sequence: TGTGCCAGCAGAAAACAGGGGGCGGGTGAAAAACTGTTTTTT. As protein: CASRKQGAGEKLFF.

The rearrangement links TRBV11-2 to TRBJ2-5, with 11 bases lining up with TRBD1. The ends lost 6 bases at V and 5 bases at J; junction bases unmatched: 11. Germline V gene sequence: CDR1 SGHAT, CDR2 FQNNGV. This CDR3 has 16 amino acids. This CDR3 reads CASRRLRDRGRETQYF. The CDR3 DNA reads TGTGCCAGCAGACGCCTCCGGGACAGGGGGAGGGAGACCCAGTACTTC.

This chain connects TRBV7-2 to TRBJ2-1; D is possibly TRBD2 (5 bases). Trimming took off 1 base at V and 9 bases at J, with 10 bases between the two ends. The CDR3 runs 13 residues. Germline V gene data show CDR1 as SGHTA and CDR2 as FQGNSA. CDR3 loop: CASSLGRRAEQFF. The CDR3 DNA reads as TGTGCCAGCAGCTTAGGAAGGCGGGCTGAGCAGTTCTTC.